The clone carrying this TCR beta chain was observed a handful of times. The antigen remains undetermined. This record belongs to a study of T cells after yellow fever vaccination. UMIs and a universal primer site were added when TCR cDNA was made by 5'RACE template switching. In TCRdb, the 5' RACE reads were re-called with MiXCR into one record per CDR3 protein. Here the sample spans 120,000 or so distinct CDR3 sequences, roughly 7.2% being singletons. Study observations and caveats: In post-booster samples, most primary-vaccination clones reappeared (about 96% CD4, 88% CD8). Contamination of FACS-sorted repertoires by abundant clonotypes from the bulk population could occur.

V shed 2 bases and J shed 7 bases, with 16 bases lying between them. The V gene's germline CDR1 is KGHDR and CDR2 SFDVKD. The CDR3 has 16 residues. The sequence came from a man aged 18 to 29 who received the YFV17D yellow fever vaccine. This sample comprised CD4+ T cells sorted from PBMCs, obtained about 41 days after the first yellow fever vaccination. The chain recombines TRBV24-1 with TRBJ1-4; D is ambiguous. The CDR3 DNA reads TGTGCCACCAGTGATTACAAGGGCGCGGGAGCTGAAAAACTGTTTTTT. Its protein is CATSDYKGAGAEKLFF.